This T cell receptor beta chain stems from a study of vaccination effects on CD4 cells after COVID-19. On the study more broadly: Samples from two convalescent patients were given 16 days and one week before vaccination.

Before sequencing, viral peptide pools were used by the ViraFEST assay to expand antigen-specific CD4+ T cells. The culture ran for 10 days, and then CD4+ T cells were isolated. Documented for the person is a PCR-confirmed SARS-CoV-2 infection occurring between March and December 2020. They grew over 1.5 million PBMC in each well, adding 10 IU/ml IL-2 and roughly 9.3 ug/ml peptides. The method was immunoSEQ multiplex PCR; TCRdb's version includes in-frame clones alone and lacks a portion of them. The table includes under 70,000 clones, around three quarters detected once. Trimming removed 4 bases at V and 10 bases at J, with 17 bases between. CDR1 and CDR2 from the germline V gene are KGHSH and LQKENI. CDR3 length equals 15 residues. There are a few counts of this clone. The antigen is unknown. Overall study results and limits: Long after vaccination, the clones induced by infection and by vaccine shrank markedly in size. Early timepoints after infection were absent, and convalescent patients were few in the study.

Sample: CD4+ T cells from PBMCs cultured with HIV peptides, taken before COVID-19 vaccination. Subset of the sample: HIV-1 Nef peptide pool negative control/reference culture. The chain links TRBV18 to TRBJ1-6; D perhaps matches TRBD1 (6 bases). The sequence came from a human donor who had a prior SARS-CoV-2 infection. CDR3 sequence (DNA): TGTGCCAGCTCACAAAGACAGGCCCGGGGATCACCCCTCCACTTT. Amino acids: CASSQRQARGSPLHF.